This entry lists 27 T cell receptor beta chains sequenced from one sample in a study of shared clonotypes between healthy human individuals. Measured with immunoSEQ multiplex PCR; TCRdb has only the in-frame clones, and not every one. The table lists 2 million to 2.5 million clones, just over 90% of them singletons. Sequenced: naive CD4+ T cells from PBMCs. Subset denoted: CD45RA+ positively selected. The source is a man between 18 and 29 years old in good health. Some clones in this sample may be carry-over from other donors' samples.

A single count supports this clone. Other nucleotide sequences from this sample produce the same CDR3. The rearrangement links TRBV11-2 to TRBJ2-3, with unresolved D. Germline CDR1 and CDR2: SGHAT and FQNNGV. The CDR3 contains 14 residues. V lost 0 bases to trimming and J lost 6 bases, with 10 bases between them. The chain's CDR3 is CASSLDPGADTQYF. The CDR3 DNA follows: TGTGCCAGCAGCTTAGATCCCGGCGCGGATACGCAGTATTTT.

CDR3 loop: CASSFRQTNEKLFF. For the CDR3, the DNA is TGTGCCAGCTCATTTCGACAGACGAATGAAAAACTGTTTTTT. The V call is TRBV18, the J call TRBJ1-4; TRBD1 is a possible D gene (5 bases). With 5 bases removed from V and 5 bases from J, the gap between germline ends came to 12 bases. Germline V gene sequence: CDR1 KGHSH, CDR2 LQKENI. The CDR3 consists of 14 residues. Drawing the rest from reference TRBV18 and TRBJ1-4, the complete variable domain is NAGVMQNPRHLVRRRGQEARLRCSPMKGHSHVYWYRQLPEEGLKFMVYLQKENIIDESGMPKERFSAEFPKEGPSILRIQQVVRGDSAAYFCASSFRQTNEKLFFGSGTQLSVL.

V and J are TRBV7-2 and TRBJ1-1; D is uncertain. CDR1 is SGHTA and CDR2 is FQGNSA in the germline V gene. Deletions cut 5 bases from V and 2 bases from J, with 21 bases between. The CDR3 covers 17 residues. CDR3 protein: CASSPPVTGQVNTEAFF. CDR3 DNA: TGTGCCAGCAGCCCGCCGGTTACGGGCCAGGTTAACACTGAAGCTTTCTTT.

V is TRBV6-5 and J is TRBJ1-4; D is unclear. The V gene lost 6 bases and the J gene lost 8 bases, with 16 bases spanning the gap. Germline V gene data show CDR1 as MNHEY and CDR2 as SVGAGI. The CDR3 length is 14 residues. CDR3 coding DNA: TGTGCCAGCAGGCCTTCGGGAGTTTCAGAAAAACTGTTTTTT. Translating it yields CASRPSGVSEKLFF.

On this clone: Other nucleotide sequences in the sample specify the same CDR3. The J gene is TRBJ1-2, the V gene TRBV4-3; a possible D gene is TRBD1 (5 bases). CDR3 length: 13 amino acids. Germline V gives CDR1 LGHNA, CDR2 YSLEER. V was cut by 0 bases and J by 4 bases, with 6 bases left in between. Here the CDR3 reads CASSQDGTYGYTF. CDR3 bases: TGCGCCAGCAGCCAAGATGGGACCTATGGCTACACCTTC.

In regard to this clone: Other DNA sequences in the same sample also yield this CDR3. The V call is TRBV7-2, the J call TRBJ1-3; no definite D call. CDR3 size: 13 residues. The germline V and J ends were trimmed by 5 bases and 2 bases, with 7 bases remaining between them. Germline assignment: CDR1 SGHTA and CDR2 FQGNSA. The CDR3 DNA is TGTGCCAGCAGCCCCAGAACTGGAAACACCATATATTTT. Translating gives CASSPRTGNTIYF.

The chain is built from TRBV7-3 and TRBJ2-4; 7 bases line up with TRBD2. Germline V gene lookup returns CDR1 SGHTA and CDR2 FQGTGA. The CDR3 sequence is 15 residues long. With 0 bases clipped from V and 7 bases from J, the junction kept 6 bases outside the gene matches. CDR3 nucleotides: TGTGCCAGCAGCTTAACTAGCGGGTTGGGGAACATTCAGTACTTC. Its protein is CASSLTSGLGNIQYF. Complete variable domain (other parts from reference TRBV7-3 and TRBJ2-4): GAGVSQTPSNKVTEKGKYVELRCDPISGHTALYWYRQSLGQGPEFLIYFQGTGAADDSGLPNDRFFAVRPEGSVSTLKIQRTERGDSAVYLCASSLTSGLGNIQYFGAGTRLSVL.

This chain connects TRBV7-9 to TRBJ2-5; 9 nucleotides line up with TRBD1. V shed 2 bases, J shed 3 bases, and the junction held 4 bases outside the gene matches. This CDR3 is 15 amino acids long. Germline V gene sequence: CDR1 SEHNR, CDR2 FQNEAQ (reference sequence). CDR3 sequence (DNA): TGTGCCAGCAGCTTACGCCGGGACAGGGAAGAGACCCAGTACTTC. Translated: CASSLRRDREETQYF. Full variable domain (rest looked up from reference TRBV7-9 and TRBJ2-5): DTGVSQNPRHKITKRGQNVTFRCDPISEHNRLYWYRQTLGQGPEFLTYFQNEAQLEKSRLLSDRFSAERPKGSFSTLEIQRTEQGDSAMYLCASSLRRDREETQYFGPGTRLLVL.

The chain uses TRBV5-5 and TRBJ1-5, with D possibly being TRBD1 (5 bases). Trimming pared 2 bases from V and 7 bases from J, leaving 16 bases between. The CDR3 covers 15 residues. Per germline, CDR1 SGHKS and CDR2 YYEKEE (reference sequence). The CDR3 DNA is TGTGCCAGCAGCTTTTTGGTAGGGACGGAACAGCCCCAGCATTTT. Protein product: CASSFLVGTEQPQHF.

This chain joins TRBV7-2 and TRBJ2-7; D could derive from TRBD1 or TRBD2 (5 bases each). The CDR3 runs to 11 residues. Germline CDR1 SGHTA, CDR2 FQGNSA. Trimming shortened V by 1 base and J by 9 bases, and 7 bases separated the two germline ends. CDR3 sequence reads: CASSLGGPQYF. CDR3 nucleotide sequence: TGTGCCAGCAGCTTAGGGGGACCGCAGTACTTC.

The V and J genes are TRBV11-2 and TRBJ2-3; 9 bases match TRBD2. From germline, CDR1 is SGHAT and CDR2 FQNNGV. V lost 5 bases to trimming and J lost 2 bases; unmatched junction nucleotides: 8. The CDR3 has 16 amino acids. CDR3: CASSTLAGANTDTQYF. In DNA form, the CDR3 reads TGTGCCAGCAGCACCTTAGCGGGAGCAAACACAGATACGCAGTATTTT.

The rearrangement joins TRBV11-2 to TRBJ1-4, with no clear D. This CDR3 is 17 amino acids long. Deletions cut 6 bases from V and 4 bases from J, with 21 bases between. Looked up from germline, CDR1 is SGHAT and CDR2 is FQNNGV. CDR3 loop: CASSPQLDGPDNEKLFF. The CDR3 DNA reads as TGTGCCAGCAGTCCACAATTAGACGGACCCGATAATGAAAAACTGTTTTTT.

This clone was seen a single time. The chain carries TRBV5-1 and TRBJ2-5; D may correspond to TRBD1 or TRBD2 (6 bases each). The CDR3 loop spans 15 amino acids. Germline loops: CDR1 SGHRS, CDR2 YFSETQ. V was trimmed by 1 base and J by 0 bases, leaving 10 bases between them. The CDR3, as DNA: TGCGCCAGCAGCTTGCCCCGGGGGCACCAAGAGACCCAGTACTTC. This encodes CASSLPRGHQETQYF.

The chain recombines TRBV2 with TRBJ2-7; D remains ambiguous. The CDR3 is 13 amino acids. CDR1 and CDR2 from the germline V gene are SNHLY and FYNNEI. V lost 3 bases, J lost 9 bases, and 15 bases lay in between. CDR3 amino acids: CASSEMPEASQYF. Here the CDR3 DNA reads TGTGCCAGCAGTGAGATGCCCGAGGCTTCGCAGTACTTC.

The chain carries TRBV10-3 and TRBJ2-1, with 16 bases matching TRBD2. This CDR3 spans 16 amino acids. The J segment lost 5 bases and the V segment lost 10 bases, leaving 8 bases of the junction unmatched. Looked up from germline, CDR1 is ENHRY and CDR2 is SYGVKD. Here the CDR3 DNA reads TGTGCCACGTCGGGACTAGCGGGAGGGAGGAACAATGAGCAGTTCTTC. Encoded protein: CATSGLAGGRNNEQFF.

The chain combines TRBV10-3 with TRBJ2-3, with 10 bases identical to TRBD1. The germline V gene encodes CDR1 ENHRY and CDR2 SYGVKD. The V gene end was trimmed by 6 bases and the J gene end by 4 bases; junction bases not matched to a gene: 10. This CDR3 region has 16 residues. This CDR3 reads CAIRALGTGDADTQYF. In DNA, the CDR3 is TGTGCCATCAGAGCTCTCGGGACAGGGGACGCAGATACGCAGTATTTT.

The rearrangement joins TRBV5-1 to TRBJ2-1; D is tentatively TRBD1 or TRBD2 (6 bases each). Trimming removed 4 bases from V and 3 bases from J, with 14 bases in between. CDR3 size: 15 residues. Germline V gene lookup returns CDR1 SGHRS and CDR2 YFSETQ. The CDR3 reads CASSPIGGSYNEQFF. CDR3 DNA: TGCGCCAGCAGCCCGATAGGGGGGAGCTACAATGAGCAGTTCTTC.

A note on this clone: Other DNA sequences of this sample code for an identical CDR3. V usage is TRBV7-9 and J usage is TRBJ1-2; D gene unclear. V dropped 1 base and J dropped 3 bases, with 0 bases sitting between them. The CDR3 spans 11 residues. Per the germline V gene, CDR1 is SEHNR and CDR2 is FQNEAQ (reference sequence). The CDR3 region is CASSLDYGYTF. CDR3 DNA sequence: TGTGCCAGCAGCTTAGACTATGGCTACACCTTC.

This chain connects TRBV10-3 to TRBJ2-3, with TRBD1 matching over 7 bases. The junction had 2 bases not matched to a gene; V was cut back by 1 base and J by 1 base. The CDR3 is 15 amino acids. Germline V gives CDR1 ENHRY, CDR2 SYGVKD. CDR3 bases: TGTGCCATCAGTGAGTTCGACAGGGGCACAGATACGCAGTATTTT. Encoded protein: CAISEFDRGTDTQYF.

The rearrangement links TRBV27 to TRBJ2-1; 10 nucleotides agree with TRBD2. Germline lookup yields CDR1 MNHEY and CDR2 SMNVEV (reference sequence). This CDR3 is 16 amino acids long. Trimming removed 5 bases from V and 1 base from J; junction bases left unmatched: 5. CDR3 in amino acids: CASSPGLADSYNEQFF. CDR3 sequence (DNA): TGTGCCAGCAGTCCCGGACTAGCGGATTCCTACAATGAGCAGTTCTTC.

The chain combines TRBV27 with TRBJ1-2; possible D gene TRBD1, 6 bases. Per germline, CDR1 MNHEY and CDR2 SMNVEV (reference sequence). The CDR3 is 15 amino acids. The V gene lost 6 bases and the J gene lost 0 bases, with 14 bases spanning the gap. This CDR3 reads CASRTGQTPNYGYTF. As DNA, the CDR3 is TGTGCCAGCAGGACCGGACAGACTCCTAACTATGGCTACACCTTC.

This chain uses TRBV2 with TRBJ2-5; D possibly uses TRBD1 or TRBD2 (5 bases each). V was trimmed by 10 bases and J by 4 bases, leaving 13 bases between them. Germline assignment: CDR1 SNHLY and CDR2 FYNNEI. This CDR3 is built from 12 residues. CDR3 nucleotide sequence: TGTGCCACCAACCCGGGGCGAGAGACCCAGTACTTC. Encoded protein: CATNPGRETQYF.

As concerns this clone: Other DNA sequences from this sample encode an identical CDR3 as well. The chain uses TRBV11-2 and TRBJ2-5; D is unresolved. The CDR3 has 15 residues. Germline CDR1 reads SGHAT; CDR2 reads FQNNGV. V gave up 0 bases and J gave up 2 bases, with 10 bases separating them. The CDR3 sequence: CASSLDGRQQETQYF. The CDR3 coding sequence is TGTGCCAGCAGCTTAGATGGGCGGCAGCAAGAGACCCAGTACTTC.

The chain has TRBV28 and TRBJ1-1; TRBD1 agrees at 8 bases. Germline values: CDR1 MDHEN, CDR2 SYDVKM. V was clipped by 4 bases and J by 4 bases; unmatched bases: 2. The CDR3 covers 13 residues. The CDR3 sequence: CASSSGQGTEAFF. The CDR3, as DNA: TGTGCCAGCAGTTCCGGACAGGGCACTGAAGCTTTCTTT.

This chain joins TRBV13 and TRBJ2-5; 8 nucleotides align to TRBD1. Germline V CDR1 and CDR2: PRHDT, FYEKMQ (reference sequence). V lost 8 bases, J lost 7 bases, and 15 bases stayed unmatched. The CDR3 contains 15 residues. CDR3 DNA sequence: TGTGCCAGCGCCCATGCCGGCCAGGGGGCCGGGACCCAGTACTTC. It specifies CASAHAGQGAGTQYF.

V is TRBV7-3 and J is TRBJ2-2; D is possibly TRBD2 (6 bases). The ends were cut back, 4 bases at V and 0 bases at J, with 12 bases in the middle. Germline loops: CDR1 SGHTA, CDR2 FQGTGA. There are 16 residues in the CDR3. The CDR3, as DNA: TGTGCCAGCAGCTCATTTAGCGGCCCGAACACCGGGGAGCTGTTTTTT. This encodes CASSSFSGPNTGELFF.

The rearrangement uses TRBV2 and TRBJ2-3; TRBD1 is a possible D gene (6 bases). From germline, CDR1 is SNHLY and CDR2 FYNNEI. The CDR3 runs to 12 residues. V was shortened by 3 bases and J by 8 bases, with 9 bases between the two germline ends. CDR3 in amino acids: CASSEVGGTQYF. The CDR3 nucleotides are TGTGCCAGCAGTGAGGTAGGGGGTACGCAGTATTTT.